This T cell receptor beta chain is drawn from a study of blood T cell repertoires in COVID-19. About the research overall: Acute-phase and convalescent COVID-19 samples originated in the United States, Italy and Spain. From T cells, B-cell-depleted T cells, or PBMCs came the material, which was cDNA or gDNA.

This clone was recorded once. The authors' processing: Estimation of nucleated cell counts was performed using reference gene primer amplification. The method was immunoSEQ multiplex PCR; TCRdb's version includes in-frame clones alone and lacks a portion of them. V and J calls and clone size are given by that table; D and trimming were obtained from the DNA. The sample has about 260,000 clones, about nine tenths seen once; the top ten hold about 2%. The germline V gene encodes CDR1 DFQATT and CDR2 SNEGSKA (reference sequence). Trimming shortened V by 8 bases and J by 5 bases, and 3 bases separated the two germline ends. This CDR3 contains 8 residues.

The chain recombines TRBV20-1 with TRBJ1-2; D remains unclear. The receptor's source is a woman in her forties or fifties who had recovered from COVID-19. The sequencing input was peripheral blood. CDR3: CSPYGYTF. The CDR3, as DNA: TGCAGTCCGTATGGCTACACCTTC.